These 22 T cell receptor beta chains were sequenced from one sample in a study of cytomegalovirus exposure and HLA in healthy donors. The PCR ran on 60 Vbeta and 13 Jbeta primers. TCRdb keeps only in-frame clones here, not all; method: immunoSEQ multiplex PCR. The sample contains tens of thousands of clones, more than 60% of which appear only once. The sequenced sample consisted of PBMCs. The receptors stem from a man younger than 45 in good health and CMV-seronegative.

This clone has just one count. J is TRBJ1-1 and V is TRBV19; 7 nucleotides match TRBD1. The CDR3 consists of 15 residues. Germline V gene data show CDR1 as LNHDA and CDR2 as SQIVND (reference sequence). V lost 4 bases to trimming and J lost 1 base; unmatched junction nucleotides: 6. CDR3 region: CASSTTGVGNTEAFF. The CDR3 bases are TGTGCCAGTAGTACCACAGGGGTGGGGAACACTGAAGCTTTCTTT.

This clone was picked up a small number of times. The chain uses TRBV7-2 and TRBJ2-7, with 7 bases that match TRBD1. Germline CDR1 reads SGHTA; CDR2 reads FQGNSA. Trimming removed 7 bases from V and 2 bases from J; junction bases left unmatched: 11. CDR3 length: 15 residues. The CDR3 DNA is TGTGCCAGCACCCATCCGGGACAGATAACCTACGAGCAGTACTTC. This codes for CASTHPGQITYEQYF.

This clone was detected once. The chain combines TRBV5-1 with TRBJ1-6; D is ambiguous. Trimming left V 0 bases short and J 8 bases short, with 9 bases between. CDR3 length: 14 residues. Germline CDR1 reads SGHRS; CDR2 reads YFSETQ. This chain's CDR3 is CASSLGAPDSPLHF. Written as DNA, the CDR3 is TGCGCCAGCAGCTTGGGGGCGCCGGATTCACCCCTCCACTTT.

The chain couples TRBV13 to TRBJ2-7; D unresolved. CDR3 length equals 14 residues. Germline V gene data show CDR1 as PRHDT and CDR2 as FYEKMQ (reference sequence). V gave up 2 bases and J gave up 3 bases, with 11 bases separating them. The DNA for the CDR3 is TGTGCCAGCAGCTTAAGCATACGAGTCTACGAGCAGTACTTC. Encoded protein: CASSLSIRVYEQYF.

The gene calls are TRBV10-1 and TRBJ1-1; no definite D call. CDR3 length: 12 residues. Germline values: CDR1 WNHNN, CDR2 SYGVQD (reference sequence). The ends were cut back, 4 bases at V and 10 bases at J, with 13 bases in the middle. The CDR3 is CASSAGRVGAFF. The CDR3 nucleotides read TGCGCCAGCAGTGCCGGGAGGGTCGGAGCTTTCTTT.

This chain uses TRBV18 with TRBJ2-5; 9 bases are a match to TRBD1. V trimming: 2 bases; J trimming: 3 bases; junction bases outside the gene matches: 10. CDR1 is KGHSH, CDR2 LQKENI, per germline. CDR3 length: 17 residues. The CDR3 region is CASSPSTAGTGKETQYF. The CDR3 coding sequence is TGTGCCAGCTCACCAAGCACCGCCGGGACAGGGAAAGAGACCCAGTACTTC.

The DNA of the CDR3 is TGTGCCAGCAGCTTAGTCTACAGCCGGGAGCTGTTTTTT. Encoded protein: CASSLVYSRELFF. V and J are TRBV7-9 and TRBJ2-2; D is ambiguous. Trimming took off 1 base at V and 9 bases at J, with 9 bases between the two ends. The germline V gene has CDR1 SEHNR and CDR2 FQNEAQ (reference sequence). CDR3 length equals 13 residues.

CDR3 sequence (DNA): TGCAGCGTTGAAGGGGCAGCTAGCACAGATACGCAGTATTTT. The encoded protein is CSVEGAASTDTQYF. V gene TRBV29-1 combines with J gene TRBJ2-3; D is uncertain. Per the germline V gene, CDR1 is SQVTM and CDR2 is ANQGSEA. V was shortened by 1 base and J by 0 bases, with 8 bases between the two germline ends. There are 14 residues in the CDR3.

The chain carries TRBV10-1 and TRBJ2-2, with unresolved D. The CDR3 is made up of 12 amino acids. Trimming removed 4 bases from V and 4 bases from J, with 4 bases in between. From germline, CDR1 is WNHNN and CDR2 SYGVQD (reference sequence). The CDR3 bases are TGCGCCAGCAGTGCCGGCACCGGGGAGCTGTTTTTT. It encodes CASSAGTGELFF.

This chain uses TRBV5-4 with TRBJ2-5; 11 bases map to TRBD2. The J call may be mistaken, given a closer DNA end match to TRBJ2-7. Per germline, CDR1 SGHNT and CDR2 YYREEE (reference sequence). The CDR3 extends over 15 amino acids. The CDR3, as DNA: TGTGCCAGCAGCCCGGGACTAGCGGAACCCTACGAGCAGTACTTC. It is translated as CASSPGLAEPYEQYF.

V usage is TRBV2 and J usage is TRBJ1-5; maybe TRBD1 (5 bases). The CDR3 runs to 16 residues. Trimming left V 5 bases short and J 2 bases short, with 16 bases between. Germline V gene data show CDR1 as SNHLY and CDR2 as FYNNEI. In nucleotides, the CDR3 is TGTGCCAGCAGTTACCTCCGACTAGGGGGCAATCAGCCCCAGCATTTT. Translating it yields CASSYLRLGGNQPQHF.

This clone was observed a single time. The chain's CDR3 is CASSSDSFLGGTQYF. The CDR3 DNA follows: TGTGCCAGCAGTTCGGACAGCTTTCTAGGCGGGACCCAGTACTTC. This rearrangement joins TRBV28 to TRBJ2-5; the D gene is possibly TRBD1 (6 bases). The germline CDR1 and CDR2 sequences are MDHEN and SYDVKM. There are 15 residues in the CDR3. V lost 4 bases, J lost 7 bases, and 19 bases lay in between. The complete variable domain, with remaining parts taken from reference TRBV28 and TRBJ2-5, reads DVKVTQSSRYLVKRTGEKVFLECVQDMDHENMFWYRQDPGLGLRLIYFSYDVKMKEKGDIPEGYSVSREKKERFSLILESASTNQTSMYLCASSSDSFLGGTQYFGPGTRLLVL.

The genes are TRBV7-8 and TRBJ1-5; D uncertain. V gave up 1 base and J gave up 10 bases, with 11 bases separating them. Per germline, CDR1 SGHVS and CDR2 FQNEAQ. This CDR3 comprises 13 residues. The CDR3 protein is CASSLDQGLPQHF. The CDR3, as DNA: TGTGCCAGCAGCTTAGACCAAGGACTTCCCCAGCATTTT.

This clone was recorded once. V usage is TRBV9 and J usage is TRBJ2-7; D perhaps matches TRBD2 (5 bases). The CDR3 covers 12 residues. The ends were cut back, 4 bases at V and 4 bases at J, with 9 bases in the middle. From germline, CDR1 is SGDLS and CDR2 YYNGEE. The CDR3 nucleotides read TGTGCCAGCAGCCAGAGCGGATACGAGCAGTACTTC. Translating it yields CASSQSGYEQYF.

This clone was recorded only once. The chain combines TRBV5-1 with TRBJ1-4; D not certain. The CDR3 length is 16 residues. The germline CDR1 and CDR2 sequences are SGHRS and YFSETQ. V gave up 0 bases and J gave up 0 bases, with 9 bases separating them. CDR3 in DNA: TGCGCCAGCAGCTTGGGAGGGAGTGCAACTAATGAAAAACTGTTTTTT. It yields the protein CASSLGGSATNEKLFF.

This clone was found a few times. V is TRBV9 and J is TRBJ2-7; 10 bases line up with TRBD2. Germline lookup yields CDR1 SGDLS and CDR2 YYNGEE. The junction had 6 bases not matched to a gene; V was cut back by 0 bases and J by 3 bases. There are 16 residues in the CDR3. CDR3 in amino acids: CASSVGTSGTYYEQYF. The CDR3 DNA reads TGTGCCAGCAGCGTAGGAACTAGCGGGACTTACTACGAGCAGTACTTC.

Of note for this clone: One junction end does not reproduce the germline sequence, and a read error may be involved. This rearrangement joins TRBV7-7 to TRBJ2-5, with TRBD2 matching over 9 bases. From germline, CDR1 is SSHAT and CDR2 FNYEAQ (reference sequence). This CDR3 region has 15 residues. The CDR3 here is CASSWSGGYQETQYF. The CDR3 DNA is TGTGCTAGCAGCTGGAGCGGGGGGTACCAAGAGACCCAGTACTTC.

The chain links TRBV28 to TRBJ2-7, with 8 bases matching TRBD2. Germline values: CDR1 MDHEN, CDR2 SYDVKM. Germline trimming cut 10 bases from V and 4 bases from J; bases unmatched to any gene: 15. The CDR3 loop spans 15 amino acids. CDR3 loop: CATGPPLAGLYEQYF. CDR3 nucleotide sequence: TGTGCCACCGGCCCACCCCTAGCGGGCCTATACGAGCAGTACTTC.

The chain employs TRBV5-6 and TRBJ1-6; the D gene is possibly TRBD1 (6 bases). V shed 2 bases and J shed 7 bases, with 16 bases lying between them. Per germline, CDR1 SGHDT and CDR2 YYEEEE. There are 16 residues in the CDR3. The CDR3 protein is CASSFLTGERNSPLHF. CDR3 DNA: TGTGCCAGCAGCTTTCTGACAGGCGAGAGGAATTCACCCCTCCACTTT. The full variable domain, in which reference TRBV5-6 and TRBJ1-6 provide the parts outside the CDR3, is DAGVTQSPTHLIKTRGQQVTLRCSPKSGHDTVSWYQQALGQGPQFIFQYYEEEERQRGNFPDRFSGHQFPNYSSELNVNALLLGDSALYLCASSFLTGERNSPLHFGNGTRLTVT.

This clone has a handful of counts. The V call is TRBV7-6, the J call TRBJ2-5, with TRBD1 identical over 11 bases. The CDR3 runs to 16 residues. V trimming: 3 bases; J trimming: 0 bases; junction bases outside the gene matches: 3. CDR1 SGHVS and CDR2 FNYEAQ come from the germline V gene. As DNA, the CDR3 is TGTGCCAGCAGCTTCCGGGACAGGGGGAACCAAGAGACCCAGTACTTC. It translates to CASSFRDRGNQETQYF.

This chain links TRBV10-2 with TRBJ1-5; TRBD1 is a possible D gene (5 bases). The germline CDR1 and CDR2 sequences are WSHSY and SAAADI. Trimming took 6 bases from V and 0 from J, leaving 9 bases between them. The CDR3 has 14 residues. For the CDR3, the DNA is TGCGCCAGCAGCCCCGACAGTAGCAATCAGCCCCAGCATTTT. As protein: CASSPDSSNQPQHF.

Here the CDR3 DNA reads TGTGCCAGCAGCTTATCTGCGACCTGGAGCTCCTACGAGCAGTACTTC. Its protein is CASSLSATWSSYEQYF. This chain uses TRBV7-2 with TRBJ2-7; D gene ambiguous. CDR3 size: 16 residues. Germline-derived CDR1 and CDR2 are SGHTA and FQGNSA. Trimming shortened V by 2 bases and J by 0 bases, and 14 bases separated the two germline ends.